This T cell receptor beta chain was recorded in a study of control samples from healthy donors and cancer patients. TCRdb keeps only in-frame clones here, not all; method: immunoSEQ multiplex PCR. The data hold about 200,000 clones, with approximately 90% observed a single time. Per germline, CDR1 SGHAT and CDR2 FQNNGV. This CDR3 has 16 residues. V shed 5 bases and J 0 bases; nucleotides not matched to a gene: 7. The specimen sequenced was blood. The rearrangement joins TRBV11-2 to TRBJ1-3, with TRBD1 matching 7 bases. This receptor was taken from a man between 25 and 39 years old in good health. CDR3 region: CASSAYRGPSGNTIYF. CDR3 in DNA: TGTGCCAGCAGCGCCTACAGGGGACCCTCTGGAAACACCATATATTTT.